This TCR beta chain was found in a study of cytomegalovirus exposure and HLA in healthy donors. General study points: In a later analysis, most CMV-associated TCR beta chains appeared HLA-restricted. Later genetic work tied a missense DCLRE1C variant to beta-chain V and J trimming. A later analysis linked some 17,000 TCR beta sequences to HLA alleles at 0.05 false discovery rate.

The PCR made use of 60 Vbeta and 13 Jbeta primers. Sequenced by immunoSEQ multiplex PCR; TCRdb stores in-frame clones only, minus some. Across some 71,000 clones, the top ten clones capture 1.5% to 2% of the sample. The CDR3 runs to 15 residues. Germline CDR1 is MNHEY and CDR2 is SMNVEV (reference sequence). Losses at the gene ends were 6 bases for V and 0 bases for J; bases not matched to a gene: 6. Worth noting for this clone: Its matching antigen is unknown.

The sequencing sample was made of PBMCs. This receptor was taken from a woman aged 30 to 39 in good health and CMV-seronegative. The J gene is TRBJ2-7, the V gene TRBV27, with 9 bases identical to TRBD2. Here the CDR3 DNA reads TGTGCCAGCAGGTCACTAGCGGGCAGCTCCTACGAGCAGTACTTC. Its protein product is CASRSLAGSSYEQYF.